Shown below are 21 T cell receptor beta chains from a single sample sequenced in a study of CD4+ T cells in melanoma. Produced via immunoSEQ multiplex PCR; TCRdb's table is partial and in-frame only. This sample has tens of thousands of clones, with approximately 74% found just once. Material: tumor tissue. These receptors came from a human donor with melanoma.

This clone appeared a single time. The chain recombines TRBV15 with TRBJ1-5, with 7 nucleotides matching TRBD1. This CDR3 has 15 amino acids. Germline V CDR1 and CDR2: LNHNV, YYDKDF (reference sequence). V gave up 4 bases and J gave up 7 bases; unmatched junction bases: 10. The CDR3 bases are TGTGCCACCAGCACCCAGGGGGGGGCGGGACAGCCCCAGCATTTT. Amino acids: CATSTQGGAGQPQHF. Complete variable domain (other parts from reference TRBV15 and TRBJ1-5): DAMVIQNPRYQVTQFGKPVTLSCSQTLNHNVMYWYQQKSSQAPKLLFHYYDKDFNNEADTPDNFQSRRPNTSFCFLDIRSPGLGDTAMYLCATSTQGGAGQPQHFGDGTRLSIL.

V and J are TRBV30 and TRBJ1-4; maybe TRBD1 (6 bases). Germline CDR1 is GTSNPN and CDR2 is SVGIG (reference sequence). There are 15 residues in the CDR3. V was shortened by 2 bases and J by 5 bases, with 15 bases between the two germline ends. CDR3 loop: CAWSPWRQGNEKLFF. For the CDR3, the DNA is TGTGCCTGGAGTCCATGGAGGCAGGGGAATGAAAAACTGTTTTTT.

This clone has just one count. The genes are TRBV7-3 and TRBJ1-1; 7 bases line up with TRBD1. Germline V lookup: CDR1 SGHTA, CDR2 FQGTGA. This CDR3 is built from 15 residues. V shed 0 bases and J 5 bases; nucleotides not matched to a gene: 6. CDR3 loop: CASSLTSQGVTEAFF. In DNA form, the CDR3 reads TGTGCCAGCAGCTTAACGAGTCAGGGGGTAACTGAAGCTTTCTTT.

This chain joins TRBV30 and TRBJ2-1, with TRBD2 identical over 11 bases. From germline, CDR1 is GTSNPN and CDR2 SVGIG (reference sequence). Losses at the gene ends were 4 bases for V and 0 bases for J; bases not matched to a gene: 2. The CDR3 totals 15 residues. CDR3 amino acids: CAWKGLAGSYNEQFF. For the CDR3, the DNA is TGTGCCTGGAAAGGACTAGCGGGCTCCTACAATGAGCAGTTCTTC.

The DNA of the CDR3 is TGTGCCAGCAGTTATCTCGGGAGCACTGAAGCTTTCTTT. Translating it yields CASSYLGSTEAFF. V and J are TRBV6-5 and TRBJ1-1; D is uncertain. CDR1 and CDR2 (germline): MNHEY, SVGAGI. This CDR3 region has 13 residues. Trimming removed 3 bases at V and 4 bases at J, with 9 bases between.

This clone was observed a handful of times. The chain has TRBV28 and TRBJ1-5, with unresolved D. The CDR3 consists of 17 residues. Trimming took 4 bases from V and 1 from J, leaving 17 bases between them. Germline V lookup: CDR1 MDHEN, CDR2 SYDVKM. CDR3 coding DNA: TGTGCCAGCAGTTCCCCGGGCAGGCCCTTAAGCAATCAGCCCCAGCATTTT. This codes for CASSSPGRPLSNQPQHF.

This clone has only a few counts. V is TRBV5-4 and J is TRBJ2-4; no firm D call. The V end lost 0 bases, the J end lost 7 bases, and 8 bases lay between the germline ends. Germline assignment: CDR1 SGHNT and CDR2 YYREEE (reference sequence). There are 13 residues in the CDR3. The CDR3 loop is CASSLVEKNIQYF. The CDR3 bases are TGTGCCAGCAGCTTGGTCGAAAAGAACATTCAGTACTTC. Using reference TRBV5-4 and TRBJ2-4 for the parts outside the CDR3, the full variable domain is ETGVTQSPTHLIKTRGQQVTLRCSSQSGHNTVSWYQQALGQGPQFIFQYYREEENGRGNFPPRFSGLQFPNYSSELNVNALELDDSALYLCASSLVEKNIQYFGAGTRLSVL.

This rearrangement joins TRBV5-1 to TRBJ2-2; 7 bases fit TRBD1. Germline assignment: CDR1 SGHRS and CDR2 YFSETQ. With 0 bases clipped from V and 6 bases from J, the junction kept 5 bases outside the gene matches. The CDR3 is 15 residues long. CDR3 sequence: CASSLGQGSAGELFF. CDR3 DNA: TGCGCCAGCAGCTTGGGACAGGGAAGCGCCGGGGAGCTGTTTTTT. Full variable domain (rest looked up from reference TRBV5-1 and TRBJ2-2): KAGVTQTPRYLIKTRGQQVTLSCSPISGHRSVSWYQQTPGQGLQFLFEYFSETQRNKGNFPGRFSGRQFSNSRSEMNVSTLELGDSALYLCASSLGQGSAGELFFGEGSRLTVL.

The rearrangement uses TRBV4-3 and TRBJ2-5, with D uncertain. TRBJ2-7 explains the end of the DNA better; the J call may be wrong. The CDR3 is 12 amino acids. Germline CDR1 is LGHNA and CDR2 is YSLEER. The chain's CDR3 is CASSQNSYEQYF. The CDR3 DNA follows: TGCGCCAGCAGCCAAAACAGCTACGAGCAGTACTTC.

CDR3 loop: CASSVFGGSSNQPQHF. The CDR3, as DNA: TGTGCCAGCAGCGTCTTCGGAGGGTCCAGCAATCAGCCCCAGCATTTT. The rearrangement uses TRBV5-5 and TRBJ1-5; D uncertain. The germline V and J ends were trimmed by 4 bases and 1 base, with 15 bases remaining between them. The germline V gene has CDR1 SGHKS and CDR2 YYEKEE (reference sequence). The CDR3 has 16 amino acids.

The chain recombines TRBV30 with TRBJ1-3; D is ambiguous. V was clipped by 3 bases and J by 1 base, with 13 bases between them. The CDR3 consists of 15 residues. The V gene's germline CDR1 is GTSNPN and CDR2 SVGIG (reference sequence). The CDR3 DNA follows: TGTGCCTGGAGGGAACGGGGAATATCTGGAAACACCATATATTTT. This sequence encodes CAWRERGISGNTIYF.

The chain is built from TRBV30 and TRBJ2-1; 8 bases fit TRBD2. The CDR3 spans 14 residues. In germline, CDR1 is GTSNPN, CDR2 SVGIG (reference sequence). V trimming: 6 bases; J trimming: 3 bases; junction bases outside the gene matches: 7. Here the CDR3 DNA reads TGTGCCTGCCGCGCTAGCGGGTACTACAATGAGCAGTTCTTC. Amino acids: CACRASGYYNEQFF. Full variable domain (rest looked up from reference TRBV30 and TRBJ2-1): SQTIHQWPATLVQPVGSPLSLECTVEGTSNPNLYWYRQAAGRGLQLLFYSVGIGQISSEVPQNLSASRPQDRQFILSSKKLLLSDSGFYLCACRASGYYNEQFFGPGTRLTVL.

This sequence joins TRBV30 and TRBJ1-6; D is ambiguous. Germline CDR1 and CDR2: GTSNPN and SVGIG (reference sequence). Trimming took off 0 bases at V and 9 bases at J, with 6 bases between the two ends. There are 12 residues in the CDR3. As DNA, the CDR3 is TGTGCCTGGAGTGTACTCGGTTCACCCCTCCACTTT. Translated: CAWSVLGSPLHF.

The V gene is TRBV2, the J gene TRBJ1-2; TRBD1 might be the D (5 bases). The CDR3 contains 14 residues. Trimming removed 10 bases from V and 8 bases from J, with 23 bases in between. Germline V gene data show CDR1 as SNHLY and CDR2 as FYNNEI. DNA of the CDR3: TGTGCCAACGACCCTCGGGGCCAAACTATCGGCTACACCTTC. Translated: CANDPRGQTIGYTF.

CDR3 in amino acids: CASSEGTVPWQYF. CDR3 nucleotide sequence: TGTGCCAGCAGCGAGGGGACGGTCCCCTGGCAGTACTTC. The chain has TRBV2 and TRBJ2-7, with D possibly called TRBD1 or TRBD2 (5 bases each). CDR1 and CDR2 (germline): SNHLY, FYNNEI. This CDR3 comprises 13 residues. V was trimmed by 6 bases and J by 9 bases, leaving 18 bases between them. Looking up the rest from reference TRBV2 and TRBJ2-7 gives the full variable domain: EPEVTQTPSHQVTQMGQEVILRCVPISNHLYFYWYRQILGQKVEFLVSFYNNEISEKSEIFDDQFSVERPDGSNFTLKIRSTKLEDSAMYFCASSEGTVPWQYFGPGTRLTVT.

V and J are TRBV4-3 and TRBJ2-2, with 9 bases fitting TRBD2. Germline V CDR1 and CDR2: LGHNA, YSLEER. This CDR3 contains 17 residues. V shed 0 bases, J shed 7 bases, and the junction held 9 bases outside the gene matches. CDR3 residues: CASSQEPVRGGHGELFF. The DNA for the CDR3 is TGCGCCAGCAGCCAAGAGCCGGTGCGGGGGGGCCACGGGGAGCTGTTTTTT.

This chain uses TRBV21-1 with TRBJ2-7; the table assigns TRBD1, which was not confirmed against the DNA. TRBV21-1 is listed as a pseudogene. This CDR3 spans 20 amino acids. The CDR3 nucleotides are TGTGCCAGCAGCAAAGGTCTTATTCGGTTGGGACAGGTGGGTACCTACGAGCAGTACTTC. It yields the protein CASSKGLIRLGQVGTYEQYF.

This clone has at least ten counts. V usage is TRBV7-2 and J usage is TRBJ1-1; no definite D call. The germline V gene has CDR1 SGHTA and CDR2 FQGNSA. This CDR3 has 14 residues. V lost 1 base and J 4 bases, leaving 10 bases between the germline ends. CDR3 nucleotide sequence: TGTGCCAGCAGCTTAGAGGGAGGTGGCACTGAAGCTTTCTTT. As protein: CASSLEGGGTEAFF.

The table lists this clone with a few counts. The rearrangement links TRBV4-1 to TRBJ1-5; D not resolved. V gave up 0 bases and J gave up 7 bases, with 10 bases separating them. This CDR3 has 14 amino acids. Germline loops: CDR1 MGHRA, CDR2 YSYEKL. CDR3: CASSQDPQRQPQHF. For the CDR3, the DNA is TGCGCCAGCAGCCAAGACCCACAGAGACAGCCCCAGCATTTT.

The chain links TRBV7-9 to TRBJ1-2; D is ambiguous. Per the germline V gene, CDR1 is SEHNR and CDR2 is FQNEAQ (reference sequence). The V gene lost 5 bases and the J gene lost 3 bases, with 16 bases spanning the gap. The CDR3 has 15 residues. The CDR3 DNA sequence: TGTGCCAGCAGCCCCAAGGGATATACTGACTATGGCTACACCTTC. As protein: CASSPKGYTDYGYTF.

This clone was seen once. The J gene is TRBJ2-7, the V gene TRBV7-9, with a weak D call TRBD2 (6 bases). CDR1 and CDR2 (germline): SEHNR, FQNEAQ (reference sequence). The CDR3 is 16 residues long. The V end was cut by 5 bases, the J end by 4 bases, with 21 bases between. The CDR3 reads CASSLGTVASSYEQYF. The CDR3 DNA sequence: TGTGCCAGCAGCCTCGGGACTGTCGCTTCCTCATACGAGCAGTACTTC.